Described below is a single T cell receptor beta chain sequence and its context. Its antigen is as yet unknown. Trimming at V came to 5 bases and at J to 5 bases, leaving 8 bases not matched to a gene. This CDR3 is 15 amino acids long. Germline V gene sequence: CDR1 MRHNA, CDR2 SNTAGT. This sample was included in a study of shared clonotypes between healthy human individuals. Study-wide points: Large depth notwithstanding, sorted-subset sequencing proved incomplete by rarefaction. The study generally estimated greater richness for naive than memory subsets.

TCRdb keeps only in-frame clones here, not all; method: immunoSEQ multiplex PCR. This sample has some 2,500,000 clones; 92% occur once, and the top ten carry around 0.4%. The TCR originated in a man aged 18 to 35 in good health. Some clones in this sample may be carry-over from other donors' samples. Material for sequencing was naive CD4+ T cells from PBMCs. This sample's subset: CD45RA+ positively selected. The rearrangement joins TRBV6-4 to TRBJ2-3; 9 bases fit TRBD2. The CDR3 region has the DNA TGTGCCAGCAGTCGCCTAGCGGGGTGGGGAGATACGCAGTATTTT. Encoded protein: CASSRLAGWGDTQYF.